This T cell receptor (beta chain) was profiled in a study of cytomegalovirus exposure and HLA in healthy donors. The primer mix had 60 Vbeta and 13 Jbeta primers. The authors' processing: Later, an analysis found around 80 million unique TCR beta chains, and 9.5 million to 12 million of these were shared. Sequencing was performed with immunoSEQ multiplex PCR; in TCRdb, only in-frame clones are kept and a portion is missing. The V and J calls and clone size were taken over from that table, and D and trimming were inferred from the DNA. The sample is made up of approximately 79,000 clones, and the top ten hold roughly 5% of it. The CDR3 loop spans 14 amino acids. V lost 0 bases, J lost 3 bases, and 8 bases lay in between. Germline assignment: CDR1 KGHSH and CDR2 LQKENI.

The TCR comes from a man between 40 and 49 years old in good health and CMV-seronegative. The rearrangement uses TRBV18 and TRBJ1-2; D may be TRBD1 (5 bases). Sequencing was done on a sample of PBMCs. CDR3 region: CASSPPAGDYGYTF. DNA of the CDR3: TGTGCCAGCTCACCACCTGCGGGGGACTATGGCTACACCTTC. Together with reference TRBV18 and TRBJ1-2, the CDR3 gives the full variable domain: NAGVMQNPRHLVRRRGQEARLRCSPMKGHSHVYWYRQLPEEGLKFMVYLQKENIIDESGMPKERFSAEFPKEGPSILRIQQVVRGDSAAYFCASSPPAGDYGYTFGSGTRLTVV.